This entry is about one TCR beta chain. Its cognate antigen is unknown. CDR1 and CDR2 from the germline V gene are SGHVS and FQNEAQ. V lost 1 base to trimming and J lost 8 bases, with 20 bases between them. The CDR3 consists of 16 residues. The data stem from a study of T cell responses to AZD1222 COVID-19 vaccine. Study-wide context: The analysis combined second doses at about 4 or about 12 weeks. Study-wide points: Among vaccine-associated CD4 TCRs, coverage spanned spike, with dominance at 160-218 and 743-854. Compared with day 0, the breadth and depth of the Spike-specific TCR repertoire rose significantly after two doses of AZD1222.

Some clones are missing from TCRdb's copy, which holds only in-frame ones; the method was immunoSEQ multiplex PCR. The profile shows tens of thousands of clones, less than 90% of them singletons. This sample comprised peripheral blood, obtained on day 0 of AZD1222 vaccination. The clonotype comes from an adult in good health. The J gene is TRBJ1-2, the V gene TRBV7-8, with D perhaps matching TRBD1 (6 bases). The CDR3 loop is CASSLDLGRGPLGYTF. The CDR3 nucleotides are TGTGCCAGCAGCTTAGATCTCGGCAGGGGCCCTCTCGGCTACACCTTC.